This T cell receptor (beta chain) was retrieved from a study of blood T cell repertoires in COVID-19. About the study: Samples of COVID-19 (acute and convalescent) were obtained from the United States, Italy and Spain. PBMCs, B-cell-depleted T cells, or T cells were the source of the cDNA or gDNA that made up the material.

Germline V gene sequence: CDR1 LNHNV, CDR2 YYDKDF (reference sequence). There are 15 residues in the CDR3. V was cut by 3 bases and J by 4 bases, with 13 bases left in between. Per the original data handling: Scientists estimated how many nucleated cells there were by amplifying reference gene primers. Assay used: immunoSEQ multiplex PCR; TCRdb lists only in-frame clones, some missing. V and J calls and clone size are those listed in that table; D and trimming were worked out from the DNA. Seen here are roughly 97,000 clones, 76% observed once, and the top ten hold 6.5% to 9%. The sample consisted of peripheral blood. V and J are TRBV15 and TRBJ1-5; D may be TRBD1 (6 bases). This receptor was taken from a man aged 65 to 79 with acute or convalescent COVID-19. CDR3 sequence reads: CATSRSGTTNQPQHF. The CDR3 DNA reads as TGTGCCACCAGCAGGTCCGGGACAACAAATCAGCCCCAGCATTTT.